Listed below are T cell receptor beta chains from one sample, sequenced in a study of cytomegalovirus exposure and HLA in healthy donors. Profiled with immunoSEQ multiplex PCR; TCRdb holds only in-frame clones, not every one. The table has about 82,000 clones, roughly 74% seen once; the top ten hold 6% to 8%. The sample was PBMCs. All receptors derive from a woman between 50 and 59 years old in good health and CMV-seropositive. The conserved cysteine and the conserved F or W are not part of the CDR3 here. The D gene is left open where the match is weak.

D gene,V gene,J gene,CDR3 protein
TRBD2,TRBV27,TRBJ2-7,ASSLFSGSSYEQY
TRBD1,TRBV6-5,TRBJ1-5,ASGGQQNQPQH
TRBD1,TRBV5-1,TRBJ1-5,ASSLGEGAGQPQH
TRBD1,TRBV29-1,TRBJ1-2,SVTTGQGYGYT
TRBD2,TRBV7-9,TRBJ2-1,ASSWDGTSYEQF
.,TRBV28,TRBJ2-2,ASTQGGNTGELF
TRBD2,TRBV29-1,TRBJ2-5,SVEREWSETQY
TRBD2,TRBV10-2,TRBJ2-2,ASSDYSGRATGELF
TRBD1,TRBV19,TRBJ1-5,ASSRGGNQPQH
TRBD1,TRBV19,TRBJ1-5,ASSTTGGGQPQH
TRBD2,TRBV5-1,TRBJ2-1,ASSLGSGRFSYNEQF
TRBD2,TRBV6-1,TRBJ2-3,ASSPAGRGTDTQY
.,TRBV5-1,TRBJ1-5,ASSYQGREPQH
.,TRBV6-5,TRBJ1-2,ASSFLMTDRNYGYT
.,TRBV5-5,TRBJ1-1,ASSYRDLNTEAF
TRBD1,TRBV9,TRBJ1-5,ASSVGQDHSNQPQH
TRBD2,TRBV19,TRBJ2-7,ASSGLAGPSYEQY
TRBD1,TRBV5-4,TRBJ1-1,ASSRGAGGKNTEAF
.,TRBV19,TRBJ1-2,ASRSDGSRGGYT
TRBD1,TRBV7-8,TRBJ1-2,ASSLGGQGTYGYT
TRBD1,TRBV5-4,TRBJ1-5,ASSLEPGGGNQPQH
.,TRBV6-5,TRBJ1-1,ASSGPGGGNAEAF